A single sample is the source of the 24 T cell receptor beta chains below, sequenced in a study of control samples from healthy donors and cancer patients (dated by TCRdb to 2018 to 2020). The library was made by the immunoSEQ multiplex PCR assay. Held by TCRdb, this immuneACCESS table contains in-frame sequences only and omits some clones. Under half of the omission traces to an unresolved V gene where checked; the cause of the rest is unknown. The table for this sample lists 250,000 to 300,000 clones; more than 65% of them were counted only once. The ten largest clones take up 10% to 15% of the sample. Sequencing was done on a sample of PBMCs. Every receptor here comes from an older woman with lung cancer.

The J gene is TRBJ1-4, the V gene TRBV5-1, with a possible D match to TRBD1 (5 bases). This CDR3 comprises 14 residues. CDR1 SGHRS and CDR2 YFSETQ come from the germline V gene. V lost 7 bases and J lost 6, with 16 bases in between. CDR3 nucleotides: TGCGCCAGCGGTAGAGAGGGGTTTGATGAAAAACTGTTTTTT. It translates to CASGREGFDEKLFF.

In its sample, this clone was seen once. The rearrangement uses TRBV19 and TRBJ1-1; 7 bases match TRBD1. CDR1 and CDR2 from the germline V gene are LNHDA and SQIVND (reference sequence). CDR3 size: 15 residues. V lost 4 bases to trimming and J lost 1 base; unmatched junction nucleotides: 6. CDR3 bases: TGTGCCAGTAGTAACCGAAACAGGGGGAACACTGAAGCTTTCTTT. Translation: CASSNRNRGNTEAFF.

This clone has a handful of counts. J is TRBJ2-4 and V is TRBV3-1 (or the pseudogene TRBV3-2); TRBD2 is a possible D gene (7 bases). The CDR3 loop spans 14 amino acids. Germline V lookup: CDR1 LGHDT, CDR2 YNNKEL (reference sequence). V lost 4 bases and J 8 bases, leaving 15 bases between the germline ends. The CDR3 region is CASSRRGANDIQYF. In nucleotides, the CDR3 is TGTGCCAGCAGCCGACGGGGGGCCAATGACATTCAGTACTTC.

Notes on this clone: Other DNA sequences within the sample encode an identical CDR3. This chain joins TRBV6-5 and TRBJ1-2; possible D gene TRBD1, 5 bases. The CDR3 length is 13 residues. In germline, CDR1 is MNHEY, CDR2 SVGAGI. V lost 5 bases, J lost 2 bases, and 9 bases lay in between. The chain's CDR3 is CASSPDRNYGYTF. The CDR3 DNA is TGTGCCAGCAGTCCCGACAGAAACTATGGCTACACCTTC.

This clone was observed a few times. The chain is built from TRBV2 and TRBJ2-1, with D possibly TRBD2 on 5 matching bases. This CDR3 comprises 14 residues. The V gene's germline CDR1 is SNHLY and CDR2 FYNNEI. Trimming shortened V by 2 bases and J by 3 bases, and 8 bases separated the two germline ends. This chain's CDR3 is CASSESGNYNEQFF. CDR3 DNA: TGTGCCAGCAGTGAATCGGGGAACTACAATGAGCAGTTCTTC.

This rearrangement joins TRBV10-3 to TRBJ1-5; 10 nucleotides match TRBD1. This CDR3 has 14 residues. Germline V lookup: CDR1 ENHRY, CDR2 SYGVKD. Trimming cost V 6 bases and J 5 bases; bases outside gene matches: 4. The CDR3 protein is CAIRAGTGDQPQHF. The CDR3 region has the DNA TGTGCCATCAGGGCCGGGACAGGGGATCAGCCCCAGCATTTT.

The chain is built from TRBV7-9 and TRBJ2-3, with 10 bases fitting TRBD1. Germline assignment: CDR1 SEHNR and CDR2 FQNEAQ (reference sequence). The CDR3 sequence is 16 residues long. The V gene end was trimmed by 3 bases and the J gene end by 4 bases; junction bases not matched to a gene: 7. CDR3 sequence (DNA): TGTGCCAGCAGCTTCCGGACAGGGGGGACCTCAGATACGCAGTATTTT. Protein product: CASSFRTGGTSDTQYF.

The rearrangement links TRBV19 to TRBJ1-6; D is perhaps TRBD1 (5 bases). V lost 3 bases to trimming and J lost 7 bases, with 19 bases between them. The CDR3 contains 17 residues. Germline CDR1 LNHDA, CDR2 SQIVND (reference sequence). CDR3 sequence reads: CASSIFWTGAENSPLHF. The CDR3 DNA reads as TGTGCCAGTAGTATCTTTTGGACCGGGGCCGAAAATTCACCCCTCCACTTT.

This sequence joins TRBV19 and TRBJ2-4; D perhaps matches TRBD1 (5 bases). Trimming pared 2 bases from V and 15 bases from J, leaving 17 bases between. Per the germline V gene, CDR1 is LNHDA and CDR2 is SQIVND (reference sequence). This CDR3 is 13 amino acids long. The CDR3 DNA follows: TGTGCCAGTAGTATATGGCTAGGGGTTATGCTGTACTTC. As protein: CASSIWLGVMLYF.

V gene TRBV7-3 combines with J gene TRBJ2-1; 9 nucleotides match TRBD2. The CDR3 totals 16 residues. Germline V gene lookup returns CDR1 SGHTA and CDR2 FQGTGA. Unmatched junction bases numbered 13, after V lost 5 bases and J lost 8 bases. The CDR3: CASSPPPGTSSDEQFF. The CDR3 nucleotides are TGTGCCAGCAGCCCTCCCCCCGGGACTAGCTCCGATGAGCAGTTCTTC.

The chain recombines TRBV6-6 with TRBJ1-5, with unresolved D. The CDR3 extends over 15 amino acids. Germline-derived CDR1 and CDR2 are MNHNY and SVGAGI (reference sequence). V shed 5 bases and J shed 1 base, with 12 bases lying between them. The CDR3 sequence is CASSRGAVSNQPQHF. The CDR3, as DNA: TGTGCCAGCAGTCGCGGAGCGGTGAGCAATCAGCCCCAGCATTTT.

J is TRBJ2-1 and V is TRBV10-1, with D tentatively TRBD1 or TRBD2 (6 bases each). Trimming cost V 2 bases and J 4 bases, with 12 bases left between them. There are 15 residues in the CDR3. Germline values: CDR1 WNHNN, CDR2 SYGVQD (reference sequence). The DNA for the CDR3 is TGCGCCAGCAGTGAGGCCGGGGGCCAATACAATGAGCAGTTCTTC. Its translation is CASSEAGGQYNEQFF.

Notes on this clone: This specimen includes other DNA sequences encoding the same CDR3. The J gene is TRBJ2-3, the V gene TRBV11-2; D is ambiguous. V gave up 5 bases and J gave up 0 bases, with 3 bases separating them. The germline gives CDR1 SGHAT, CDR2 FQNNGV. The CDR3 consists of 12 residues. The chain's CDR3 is CASSPSTDTQYF. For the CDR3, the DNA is TGTGCCAGCAGCCCTAGCACAGATACGCAGTATTTT. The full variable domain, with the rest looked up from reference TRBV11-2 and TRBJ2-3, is EAGVAQSPRYKIIEKRQSVAFWCNPISGHATLYWYQQILGQGPKLLIQFQNNGVVDDSQLPKDRFSAERLKGVDSTLKIQPAKLEDSAVYLCASSPSTDTQYFGPGTRLTVL.

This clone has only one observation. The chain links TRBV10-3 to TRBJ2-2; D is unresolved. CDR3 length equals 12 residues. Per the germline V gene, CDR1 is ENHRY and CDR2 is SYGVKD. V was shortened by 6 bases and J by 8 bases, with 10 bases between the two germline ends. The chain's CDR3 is CAIRPREGELFF. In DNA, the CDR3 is TGTGCCATCAGACCCCGTGAAGGGGAGCTGTTTTTT.

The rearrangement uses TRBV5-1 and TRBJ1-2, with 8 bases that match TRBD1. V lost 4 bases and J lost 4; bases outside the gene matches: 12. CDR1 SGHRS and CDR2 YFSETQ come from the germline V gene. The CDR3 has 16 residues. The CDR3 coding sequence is TGCGCCAGCAGCCCGTTGGACAGGGACCTCGTCTATGGCTACACCTTC. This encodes CASSPLDRDLVYGYTF.

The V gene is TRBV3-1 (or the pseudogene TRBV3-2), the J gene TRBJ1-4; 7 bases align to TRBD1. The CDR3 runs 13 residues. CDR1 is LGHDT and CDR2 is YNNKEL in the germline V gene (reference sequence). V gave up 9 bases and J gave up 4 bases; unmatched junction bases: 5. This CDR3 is CASNRGYNEKLFF. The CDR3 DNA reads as TGTGCCAGTAACAGGGGCTATAATGAAAAACTGTTTTTT.

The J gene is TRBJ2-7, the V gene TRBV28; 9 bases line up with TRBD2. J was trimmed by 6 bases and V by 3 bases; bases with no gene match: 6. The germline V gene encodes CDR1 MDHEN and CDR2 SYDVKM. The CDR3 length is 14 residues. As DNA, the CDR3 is TGTGCCAGCAGTTTTATAGCGGGAGATCCCGAGCAGTACTTC. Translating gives CASSFIAGDPEQYF.

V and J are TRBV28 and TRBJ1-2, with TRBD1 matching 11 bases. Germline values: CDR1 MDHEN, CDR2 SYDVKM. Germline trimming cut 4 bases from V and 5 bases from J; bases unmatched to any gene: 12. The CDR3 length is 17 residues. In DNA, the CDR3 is TGTGCCAGCAGTTCGGTCGGACAGGGGGCCGGGGCTTATGGCTACACCTTC. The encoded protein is CASSSVGQGAGAYGYTF.

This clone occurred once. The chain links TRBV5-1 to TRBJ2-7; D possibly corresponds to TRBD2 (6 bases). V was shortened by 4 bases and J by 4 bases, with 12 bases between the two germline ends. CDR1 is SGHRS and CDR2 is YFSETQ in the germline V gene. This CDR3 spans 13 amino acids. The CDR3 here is CASSPGSGYEQYF. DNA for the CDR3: TGCGCCAGCAGCCCGGGAAGCGGGTACGAGCAGTACTTC.

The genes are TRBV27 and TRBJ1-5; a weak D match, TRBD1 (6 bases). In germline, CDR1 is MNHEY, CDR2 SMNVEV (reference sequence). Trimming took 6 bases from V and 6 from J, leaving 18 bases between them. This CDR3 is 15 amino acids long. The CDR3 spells CASRLGRGYTQPQHF. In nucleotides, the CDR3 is TGTGCCAGCAGACTCGGCAGGGGCTATACTCAGCCCCAGCATTTT.

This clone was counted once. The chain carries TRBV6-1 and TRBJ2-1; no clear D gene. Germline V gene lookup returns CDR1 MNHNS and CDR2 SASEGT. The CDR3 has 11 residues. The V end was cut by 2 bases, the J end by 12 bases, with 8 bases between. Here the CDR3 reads CASSERWGQFF. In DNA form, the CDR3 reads TGTGCCAGCAGTGAAAGGTGGGGGCAGTTCTTC.

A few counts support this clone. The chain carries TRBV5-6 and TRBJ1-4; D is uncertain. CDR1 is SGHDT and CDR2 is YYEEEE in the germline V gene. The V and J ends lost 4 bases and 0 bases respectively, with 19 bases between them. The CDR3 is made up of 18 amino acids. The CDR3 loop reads CASSAGLYRPATNEKLFF. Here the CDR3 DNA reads TGTGCCAGCAGCGCAGGATTGTATAGACCTGCAACTAATGAAAAACTGTTTTTT.

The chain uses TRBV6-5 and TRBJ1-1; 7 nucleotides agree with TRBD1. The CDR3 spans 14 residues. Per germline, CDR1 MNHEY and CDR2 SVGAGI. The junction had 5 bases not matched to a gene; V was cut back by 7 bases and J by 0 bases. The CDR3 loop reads CASITDRMNTEAFF. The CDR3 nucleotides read TGTGCCAGCATCACGGACAGGATGAACACTGAAGCTTTCTTT.

The CDR3 here is CATSRDPGQGYEQYF. The CDR3 DNA reads TGTGCCACCAGCAGAGATCCGGGACAGGGTTACGAGCAGTACTTC. This rearrangement joins TRBV15 to TRBJ2-7; 9 positions agree with TRBD1. The CDR3 is 15 amino acids. With V trimmed by 0 bases and J by 4 bases, 4 bases remained unmatched. Germline CDR1 is LNHNV and CDR2 is YYDKDF (reference sequence).